The source of this T cell receptor beta chain is a study of metastatic and nonmetastatic thyroid tumors. Study-level results: Malignant thyroid tumors reportedly exceeded benign nodules significantly in TCR beta diversity, with the difference appearing in blood and tumor.

In the original analysis: Built for papillary thyroid cancer, a distant-metastasis classifier drew on CDR3 differences across clinicopathological groups. TCRdb used MiXCR to call clones anew from the PCR reads. It is TCRdb's table, rather than the study itself, that gives the V and J calls and clone size. The sample records around 30,000 clones, approximately 20% being singletons. The CDR3 is 12 residues long. The V gene's germline CDR1 is SNHLY and CDR2 FYNNEI. All patients were treatment-naive before thyroid surgery. In this sample, this clone turned up many times. What it binds is unknown. Its ends do not fully match the called genes, so a read error is possible.

Material for sequencing was blood. The TCR originated in a female donor with papillary thyroid cancer or a benign thyroid nodule (not recorded which). Some clones in this sample may be carry-over from other donors' samples. The V and J genes are TRBV2 and TRBJ2-7; possibly TRBD1 for D (6 bases). DNA for the CDR3: TGTGCCAGCAGACGGACAGTTTCCTCCCTTCCCTTC. Amino acid sequence: CASRRTVSSLPF.